This T cell receptor (beta chain) was sequenced for a study of cytomegalovirus exposure and HLA in healthy donors. The CDR3 has 16 amino acids. The germline CDR1 and CDR2 sequences are SGHRS and YFSETQ. Trimming stripped 0 bases from V and 8 bases from J, with 20 bases between. 60 Vbeta and 13 Jbeta primers were used in PCR. Sequencing was performed with immunoSEQ multiplex PCR; in TCRdb, only in-frame clones are kept and a portion is missing. The sample consists of some 190,000 clones, approximately 80% of them appearing once. The sample consisted of PBMCs. The receptor's source is a woman under 40 in good health and CMV-seropositive. The gene calls are TRBV5-1 and TRBJ1-1, with unresolved D. The CDR3, as DNA: TGCGCCAGCAGCTTGGCCAGCGGCTCCTACCGGGTAGAAGCTTTCTTT. Translation gives CASSLASGSYRVEAFF.